Sequencing of this T cell receptor (beta chain) was carried out in a study of vaccination effects on CD4 cells after COVID-19. The data were produced by immunoSEQ multiplex PCR, yet TCRdb's version contains in-frame clones alone and is incomplete. The repertoire holds 60,000 to 90,000 clones, over 70% seen once, with 1.2% in the top ten. This clone was observed a few times. Antigen unknown. Germline lookup yields CDR1 WNHNN and CDR2 SYGVQD (reference sequence). There are 15 residues in the CDR3. V shed 2 bases and J shed 0 bases, with 9 bases lying between them. The ViraFEST assay expanded antigen-specific CD4+ T cells with viral peptide pools before sequencing. Isolating CD4+ T cells followed approximately 9 days of culture. Vaccination of participants consisted of two doses of either the BNT162b2 or mRNA-1273 vaccine. In the vaccine recipients, nucleocapsid antibodies were negative and there was no prior SARS-CoV-2 infection.

V is TRBV10-1 and J is TRBJ2-3; D perhaps matches TRBD2 (7 bases). The sample consisted of CD4+ T cells from PBMCs cultured with HCoV-229E spike peptides, taken after COVID-19 vaccination. This TCR came from a human donor who received a COVID-19 vaccine. The CDR3 is CASSERGASTDTQYF. The CDR3 DNA reads TGCGCCAGCAGTGAGCGGGGGGCTAGCACAGATACGCAGTATTTT.